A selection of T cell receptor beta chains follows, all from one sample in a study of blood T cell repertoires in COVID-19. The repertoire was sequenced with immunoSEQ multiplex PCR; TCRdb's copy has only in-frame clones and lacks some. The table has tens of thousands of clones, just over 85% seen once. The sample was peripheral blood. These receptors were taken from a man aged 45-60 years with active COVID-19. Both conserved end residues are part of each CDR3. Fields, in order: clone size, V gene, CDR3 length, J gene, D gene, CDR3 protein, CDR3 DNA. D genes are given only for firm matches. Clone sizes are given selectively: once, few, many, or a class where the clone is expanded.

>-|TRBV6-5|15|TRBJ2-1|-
CASSYGQDYPNEQFF
TGTGCCAGCAGTTACGGTCAGGACTACCCAAATGAGCAGTTCTTC
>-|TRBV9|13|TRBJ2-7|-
CASSVSTVGEQYF
TGTGCCAGCAGCGTAAGTACAGTCGGCGAGCAGTACTTC
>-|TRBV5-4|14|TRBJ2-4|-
CASSAGGAKNIQYF
TGTGCCAGCAGCGCGGGTGGGGCCAAAAACATTCAGTACTTC
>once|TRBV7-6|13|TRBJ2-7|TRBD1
CASSLQGAYEQYF
TGTGCCAGCAGCCTCCAGGGGGCCTACGAGCAGTACTTC
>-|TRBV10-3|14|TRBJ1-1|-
CAISESRGQTEAFF
TGTGCCATCAGTGAGTCGCGGGGGCAGACTGAAGCTTTCTTT
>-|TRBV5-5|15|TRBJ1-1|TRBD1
CASSYPRQGITEAFF
TGTGCCAGCAGCTATCCACGACAGGGGATCACTGAAGCTTTCTTT
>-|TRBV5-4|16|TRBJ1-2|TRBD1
CARYFPDQGENYGYTF
TGTGCCAGATATTTCCCGGACCAGGGGGAAAACTATGGCTACACCTTC
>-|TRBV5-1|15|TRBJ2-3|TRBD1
CASSLGGQGADTQYF
TGCGCCAGCAGCTTGGGGGGACAGGGGGCAGATACGCAGTATTTT
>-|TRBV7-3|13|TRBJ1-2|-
CASSWATGEGYTF
TGTGCCAGCAGCTGGGCAACGGGGGAGGGCTACACCTTC
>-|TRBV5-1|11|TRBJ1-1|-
CASSSDTEAFF
TGCGCCAGCAGCTCGGACACTGAAGCTTTCTTT
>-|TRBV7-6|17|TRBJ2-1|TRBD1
CASSSLPGDRASNEQFF
TGTGCCAGCAGCTCCCTCCCAGGGGACAGGGCCTCAAATGAGCAGTTCTTC